This T cell receptor (beta chain) appears in the sequencing data of a study of identical twins. General study findings and limits: Fewer insertions characterized abundant cord blood beta clonotypes, whereas memory repertoires showed none. Among monozygotic twins, out-of-frame TCR alpha sharing exceeded what models predicted.

Trimming left V 4 bases short and J 4 bases short, with 19 bases between. This CDR3 has 16 residues. The germline CDR1 and CDR2 sequences are MDHEN and SYDVKM. One entry per CDR3 protein results from TCRdb running MiXCR on the 5' RACE reads. The sample shows some 560,000 distinct CDR3 sequences, just under 10% of them seen only once. This clonotype has a count of ten or more. Its antigen is unidentified. This same sample was also part of a study on yellow fever vaccine responses in identical twins.

This chain joins TRBV28 and TRBJ2-5, with D possibly being TRBD1 (6 bases). This TCR derives from a woman between 18 and 29 years old in good health. The sample comprised PBMCs. The CDR3 region has the DNA TGTGCCAGCAGTTCCTTCTACAGGGAAGAGGCAGAGACCCAGTACTTC. Translating gives CASSSFYREEAETQYF.